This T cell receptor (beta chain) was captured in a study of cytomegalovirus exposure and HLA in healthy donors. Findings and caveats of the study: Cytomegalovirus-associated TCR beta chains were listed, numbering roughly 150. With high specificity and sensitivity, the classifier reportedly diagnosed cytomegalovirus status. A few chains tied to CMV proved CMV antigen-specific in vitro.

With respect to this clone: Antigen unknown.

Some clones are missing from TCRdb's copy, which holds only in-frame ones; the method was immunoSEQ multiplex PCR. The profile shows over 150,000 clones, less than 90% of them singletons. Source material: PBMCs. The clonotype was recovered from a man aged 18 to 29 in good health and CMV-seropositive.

This CDR3 reads CASSPWEQGPYEQYF. Here the CDR3 DNA reads TGTGCCAGCAGCCCCTGGGAACAGGGCCCCTACGAGCAGTACTTC. The genes are TRBV9 and TRBJ2-7; possible D gene TRBD1, 6 bases. Trimming cost V 4 bases and J 2 bases, with 16 bases left between them. Germline loops: CDR1 SGDLS, CDR2 YYNGEE. There are 15 residues in the CDR3.